This TCR beta chain was observed in a study of blood T cells in healthy people across ages. As concerns this clonotype: Its target is not known.

V lost 3 bases to trimming and J lost 4 bases; unmatched junction nucleotides: 4. This CDR3 is built from 16 residues. The germline V gene has CDR1 ENHRY and CDR2 SYGVKD. Primers used in a second PCR of about 7 to 12 cycles were a sample-barcoded 5' primer and a J-beta primer mix. A template-switch adaptor with 12 random nucleotides tagged each cDNA molecule. MiXCR, applied by TCRdb to the 5' RACE reads, yields one record per CDR3 protein. The sample lists around 900,000 distinct CDR3 sequences; about 30% were seen once. Study results and caveats: Any changes in expanded clonotypes were possibly confounded, as donor CMV status remained unknown.

The TCR sequence derives from a woman over 75 in good health. The chain combines TRBV10-3 with TRBJ2-1; 12 nucleotides line up with TRBD2. The specimen was blood. The CDR3, as DNA: TGTGCCATCAGTGACCTAGCGGGAGGGCCTTACAATGAGCAGTTCTTC. Translation: CAISDLAGGPYNEQFF.